These T cell receptor beta chains were read from a single sample in a study of cytomegalovirus exposure and HLA in healthy donors. Only in-frame clones appear in the TCRdb table, and some are missing; sequencing was by immunoSEQ multiplex PCR. The table includes roughly 69,000 clones, around 73% detected once. Sequencing was carried out using PBMCs. Source of these receptors: a man aged 50-60 years in good health and CMV-seronegative. The CDR3 runs from the conserved cysteine through the conserved F or W. D genes are given only for firm matches. Rows may omit the clone size; those that give it use once, few, many or a size class.

d_gene: TRBD1; abundance: few; j_gene: TRBJ1-6; v_gene: TRBV6-1; CDR3nt: TGTGCCAGCAGTGAAGCGCTTAAGACAGGGAGTATAGTTAATTCACCCCTCCACTTT; CDR3aa: CASSEALKTGSIVNSPLHF
d_gene: -; abundance: -; j_gene: TRBJ1-1; v_gene: TRBV7-2; CDR3nt: TGTGCCAGCAGCTGGGGGGGATTTGGGAGCACTGAAGCTTTCTTT; CDR3aa: CASSWGGFGSTEAFF
d_gene: -; abundance: -; j_gene: TRBJ2-5; v_gene: TRBV7-8; CDR3nt: TGTGCCAGCAGCTTTGGTCTAAACAGGGAGCAAGAGACCCAGTACTTC; CDR3aa: CASSFGLNREQETQYF
d_gene: -; abundance: -; j_gene: TRBJ1-2; v_gene: TRBV7-3; CDR3nt: TGTGCCAGCAGCCCAATGGGGGGATTTGATGGCTACACCTTC; CDR3aa: CASSPMGGFDGYTF
d_gene: -; abundance: -; j_gene: TRBJ1-4; v_gene: TRBV19; CDR3nt: TGTGCCAGTAGTATTATTGAGACAGGCTCCGTGGAACTGTTTTTT; CDR3aa: CASSIIETGSVELFF
d_gene: -; abundance: once; j_gene: TRBJ1-1; v_gene: TRBV19; CDR3nt: TGTGCCAGTAGTATAGGACTCATGAACACTGAAGCTTTCTTT; CDR3aa: CASSIGLMNTEAFF
d_gene: TRBD1; abundance: -; j_gene: TRBJ2-7; v_gene: TRBV5-1; CDR3nt: TGCGCCAGCAGCTATCGACAGGGGGGCAACGAGCAGTACTTC; CDR3aa: CASSYRQGGNEQYF
d_gene: -; abundance: once; j_gene: TRBJ2-7; v_gene: TRBV7-9; CDR3nt: TGTGCCAGCAGCGTCTTGGGGCCGTGGCAGTACTTC; CDR3aa: CASSVLGPWQYF
d_gene: TRBD1; abundance: -; j_gene: TRBJ1-2; v_gene: TRBV10-2; CDR3nt: TGCGCCAGCAGTGAGACTCGGGCAGGGGGAGGCTACACCTTC; CDR3aa: CASSETRAGGGYTF
d_gene: -; abundance: -; j_gene: TRBJ1-1; v_gene: TRBV7-2; CDR3nt: TGTGCCAGCAGCTTAGTAGGAGGGTCACATGAAGCTTTCTTT; CDR3aa: CASSLVGGSHEAFF
d_gene: -; abundance: -; j_gene: TRBJ1-5; v_gene: TRBV25-1; CDR3nt: TGTGCCAGCTCCTCAGGAGGGGGCAATCAGCCCCAGCATTTT; CDR3aa: CASSSGGGNQPQHF
d_gene: -; abundance: -; j_gene: TRBJ2-5; v_gene: TRBV9; CDR3nt: TGTGCCAGCAGCACAGGACCGAGGGAGACCCAGTACTTC; CDR3aa: CASSTGPRETQYF
d_gene: -; abundance: -; j_gene: TRBJ1-1; v_gene: TRBV20-1; CDR3nt: TGCAGTGCGGAGACTGACGCTTTCTTT; CDR3aa: CSAETDAFF
d_gene: -; abundance: -; j_gene: TRBJ2-2; v_gene: TRBV25-1; CDR3nt: TGTGCCATCCTAGACGGGACCGGGGAGCTGTTTTTT; CDR3aa: CAILDGTGELFF
d_gene: TRBD1; abundance: few; j_gene: TRBJ2-3; v_gene: TRBV5-1; CDR3nt: TGCGCCAGCAGCTCTACGACAGGGCCCACTACCACAGATACGCAGTATTTT; CDR3aa: CASSSTTGPTTTDTQYF
d_gene: TRBD2; abundance: -; j_gene: TRBJ2-1; v_gene: TRBV15; CDR3nt: TGTGCCACCAGCAGAGGAGGCCTAGCGGGTGAGCAGTTCTTC; CDR3aa: CATSRGGLAGEQFF
d_gene: -; abundance: -; j_gene: TRBJ1-2; v_gene: TRBV9; CDR3nt: TGTGCCAGCAGCCCTGAGCAGGGGCGGCTTAACTATGGCTACACCTTC; CDR3aa: CASSPEQGRLNYGYTF
d_gene: -; abundance: -; j_gene: TRBJ2-7; v_gene: TRBV27; CDR3nt: TGTGCCAGCAGTTTTACAGGGTTGAGCTCCTACGAGCAGTACTTC; CDR3aa: CASSFTGLSSYEQYF
d_gene: TRBD2; abundance: -; j_gene: TRBJ2-5; v_gene: TRBV4-2; CDR3nt: TGTGCCAGCAGCCAAGTCGGGGGGGCGTGGGAGACCCAGTACTTC; CDR3aa: CASSQVGGAWETQYF
d_gene: TRBD1; abundance: -; j_gene: TRBJ1-1; v_gene: TRBV6-6; CDR3nt: TGTGCCAGCAGAAGGACAGGGGGAACGTTGAACACTGAAGCTTTCTTT; CDR3aa: CASRRTGGTLNTEAFF
d_gene: -; abundance: once; j_gene: TRBJ1-5; v_gene: TRBV2; CDR3nt: TGTGCCAGCAGTGAAAGGGGTCTTACCACGGATTTT; CDR3aa: CASSERGLTTDF
d_gene: -; abundance: -; j_gene: TRBJ1-2; v_gene: TRBV7-9; CDR3nt: TGTGCCAGCCTGAGGGCAGAAAAGACTAACTATGGCTACACCTTC; CDR3aa: CASLRAEKTNYGYTF
d_gene: TRBD1; abundance: few; j_gene: TRBJ2-7; v_gene: TRBV29-1; CDR3nt: TGCAGCGTTGCCCCCGGGACAGGGGGCATTTACGAGCAGTACTTC; CDR3aa: CSVAPGTGGIYEQYF
d_gene: -; abundance: -; j_gene: TRBJ1-2; v_gene: TRBV7-3; CDR3nt: TGTGCCAGCAGCTCGGGTCGCGAGGAGGAGCCTAACTATGGCTACACCTTC; CDR3aa: CASSSGREEEPNYGYTF
d_gene: TRBD2; abundance: -; j_gene: TRBJ2-7; v_gene: TRBV4-2; CDR3nt: TGTGCCAGCAGCCAAGAGAGGCCTAGCGGGGGGTTCGAGCAGTACTTC; CDR3aa: CASSQERPSGGFEQYF
d_gene: TRBD2; abundance: -; j_gene: TRBJ2-3; v_gene: TRBV13; CDR3nt: TGTGCCAGCCGGCCTAGCGGGTTCACAGATACGCAGTATTTT; CDR3aa: CASRPSGFTDTQYF
d_gene: -; abundance: -; j_gene: TRBJ2-7; v_gene: TRBV11-2; CDR3nt: TGTGCCAGCAGCTTAGAGGGCCTTTACGAGCAGTACTTC; CDR3aa: CASSLEGLYEQYF
d_gene: -; abundance: -; j_gene: TRBJ1-4; v_gene: TRBV29-1; CDR3nt: TGCAGCGTTGTTATGGCCCTTAATGAAAAACTGTTTTTT; CDR3aa: CSVVMALNEKLFF
d_gene: -; abundance: -; j_gene: TRBJ1-2; v_gene: TRBV6-6; CDR3nt: TGTGCCATCTACGGGTCTTCGGAAGTCGGCTACACCTTC; CDR3aa: CAIYGSSEVGYTF
d_gene: TRBD2; abundance: few; j_gene: TRBJ2-7; v_gene: TRBV5-4; CDR3nt: TGTGCCAGCAGCCCAGGGGGGACTAGCGGGGGTTACGAGCAGTACTTC; CDR3aa: CASSPGGTSGGYEQYF
d_gene: TRBD1; abundance: once; j_gene: TRBJ2-5; v_gene: TRBV5-4; CDR3nt: TGTGCCAGCAGCGGGAACCGGGACAGGCAAGAGACCCAGTACTTC; CDR3aa: CASSGNRDRQETQYF
d_gene: -; abundance: -; j_gene: TRBJ1-6; v_gene: TRBV27; CDR3nt: TGTGCCAGCAGTTTTCGGAATTCACCCCTCCACTTT; CDR3aa: CASSFRNSPLHF
d_gene: TRBD2; abundance: -; j_gene: TRBJ2-7; v_gene: TRBV30; CDR3nt: TGTGCTGGGGGGGCCTACGAGCAGTACTTC; CDR3aa: CAGGAYEQYF
d_gene: -; abundance: -; j_gene: TRBJ1-1; v_gene: TRBV6-1; CDR3nt: TGTGCCAGCAGTACAGGCCCTCTCACTGAAGCTTTCTTT; CDR3aa: CASSTGPLTEAFF
d_gene: TRBD1; abundance: -; j_gene: TRBJ1-1; v_gene: TRBV29-1; CDR3nt: TGCAGCGTCCAGACAGGGGTGAACACTGAAGCTTTCTTT; CDR3aa: CSVQTGVNTEAFF
d_gene: -; abundance: -; j_gene: TRBJ1-5; v_gene: TRBV19; CDR3nt: TGTGCCAGTAGTGGGCGACGGAATAGCAATCAGCCCCAGCATTTT; CDR3aa: CASSGRRNSNQPQHF
d_gene: TRBD1; abundance: few; j_gene: TRBJ2-5; v_gene: TRBV7-8; CDR3nt: TGTGCCAGCAGCCTGTCGACAGGGGGCTGGGAGACCCAGTACTTC; CDR3aa: CASSLSTGGWETQYF
d_gene: TRBD2; abundance: -; j_gene: TRBJ2-1; v_gene: TRBV2; CDR3nt: TGTGCCAGCAGGGGGGCTAGCGGGGGGGCCTACAATGAGCAGTTCTTC; CDR3aa: CASRGASGGAYNEQFF
d_gene: TRBD1; abundance: few; j_gene: TRBJ1-1; v_gene: TRBV7-3; CDR3nt: TGTGCCAGCAGCAAATGGACAGGGTTTGAAGCTTTCTTT; CDR3aa: CASSKWTGFEAFF
d_gene: TRBD1; abundance: -; j_gene: TRBJ2-1; v_gene: TRBV7-6; CDR3nt: TGTGCCAGCAGCTTTGGACAGGGGGCGAGGGAGCAGTTCTTC; CDR3aa: CASSFGQGAREQFF
d_gene: -; abundance: -; j_gene: TRBJ1-1; v_gene: TRBV27; CDR3nt: TGTGCCAGCAGCAGAACAACTTGGGGAGTGAGGACTGAAGCTTTCTTT; CDR3aa: CASSRTTWGVRTEAFF
d_gene: TRBD1; abundance: -; j_gene: TRBJ1-6; v_gene: TRBV5-6; CDR3nt: TGTGCCAGCAGCCCGGACAGGGGCTCCTATAATTCACCCCTCCACTTT; CDR3aa: CASSPDRGSYNSPLHF
d_gene: TRBD2; abundance: -; j_gene: TRBJ2-1; v_gene: TRBV2; CDR3nt: TGTGCCAGCAAAGGCGGGGGGGCCTTCAACAATGAGCAGTTCTTC; CDR3aa: CASKGGGAFNNEQFF
d_gene: -; abundance: -; j_gene: TRBJ1-1; v_gene: TRBV30; CDR3nt: TGTGCCTGGAGTGTGAGCGGGGGCACTGAAGCTTTCTTT; CDR3aa: CAWSVSGGTEAFF
d_gene: TRBD1; abundance: -; j_gene: TRBJ2-7; v_gene: TRBV6-5; CDR3nt: TGTGCCAGCAGTTACTCGGGGACAGGGGGCGAGCAGTACTTC; CDR3aa: CASSYSGTGGEQYF
d_gene: -; abundance: -; j_gene: TRBJ2-6; v_gene: TRBV5-1; CDR3nt: TGCGCCAGCAGCTTTGGGGGCAGTACTAGCTCTGGGGCCAACGTCCTGACTTTC; CDR3aa: CASSFGGSTSSGANVLTF
d_gene: -; abundance: few; j_gene: TRBJ1-2; v_gene: TRBV6-1; CDR3nt: TGTGCCAGCAGTGACGCCACAGGGCTTGGCTACACCTTC; CDR3aa: CASSDATGLGYTF
d_gene: TRBD1; abundance: -; j_gene: TRBJ1-6; v_gene: TRBV6-1; CDR3nt: TGTGCCAGCAGACATCCGGGACAGCTAAATTCACCCCTCCACTTT; CDR3aa: CASRHPGQLNSPLHF
d_gene: -; abundance: -; j_gene: TRBJ1-6; v_gene: TRBV27; CDR3nt: TGTGCCAGCAGTTTCGCGGGGGTCCAGGGTACGGGGAATTCACCCCTCCACTTT; CDR3aa: CASSFAGVQGTGNSPLHF
d_gene: TRBD1; abundance: -; j_gene: TRBJ1-4; v_gene: TRBV9; CDR3nt: TGTGCCAGCAGCTACGACAGGGGGGTAACTAATGAAAAGCTGTTTTTT; CDR3aa: CASSYDRGVTNEKLFF
d_gene: TRBD1; abundance: -; j_gene: TRBJ2-3; v_gene: TRBV19; CDR3nt: TGTGCCAGCCGGGACAGTGACACAGATACGCAGTATTTT; CDR3aa: CASRDSDTDTQYF
d_gene: TRBD2; abundance: -; j_gene: TRBJ2-5; v_gene: TRBV9; CDR3nt: TGTGCCAGCAGCGCCACGGGACTAGCCCAAGAGACCCAGTACTTC; CDR3aa: CASSATGLAQETQYF
d_gene: TRBD2; abundance: -; j_gene: TRBJ2-7; v_gene: TRBV2; CDR3nt: TGTGCCAGCGGACTAGCTCCTGGGTACGAGCAGTACTTC; CDR3aa: CASGLAPGYEQYF
d_gene: -; abundance: -; j_gene: TRBJ1-6; v_gene: TRBV6-1; CDR3nt: TGTGCCAGCAGTGAGTACTATAATTCACCCCTCCACTTT; CDR3aa: CASSEYYNSPLHF
d_gene: TRBD1; abundance: -; j_gene: TRBJ1-1; v_gene: TRBV27; CDR3nt: TGTGCCAGCAGTACCGACAGGGGTATGAACACTGAAGCTTTCTTT; CDR3aa: CASSTDRGMNTEAFF
d_gene: TRBD2; abundance: few; j_gene: TRBJ2-7; v_gene: TRBV6-1; CDR3nt: TGTGCCAGCAGTGACAGGACTAGCGCCTCCTACGAGCAGTACTTC; CDR3aa: CASSDRTSASYEQYF
d_gene: -; abundance: few; j_gene: TRBJ2-7; v_gene: TRBV6-6; CDR3nt: TGTGCCAGCAGTTACGGCAGGTTGAGCTCCTACGAGCAGTACTTC; CDR3aa: CASSYGRLSSYEQYF
d_gene: TRBD2; abundance: few; j_gene: TRBJ2-7; v_gene: TRBV19; CDR3nt: TGTGCCAGTAGTACCCGACTAGCGGGGGTCGGCTACGAGCAGTACTTC; CDR3aa: CASSTRLAGVGYEQYF
d_gene: TRBD2; abundance: once; j_gene: TRBJ2-5; v_gene: TRBV5-1; CDR3nt: TGCGCCAGCAGCTTCGTGCTAGCGGGGGGGAAAGAGACCCAGTACTTC; CDR3aa: CASSFVLAGGKETQYF
d_gene: -; abundance: few; j_gene: TRBJ1-6; v_gene: TRBV30; CDR3nt: TGTGCCTGGAGTGACGCGAGACCCCTCCACTTT; CDR3aa: CAWSDARPLHF